Each of the 7 T cell receptor beta chains below was sequenced from the same sample in a study of T-cell reconstitution after alpha-beta-depleted transplantation in children. TCRbeta library preparation incorporated unique molecular identifiers. TCRdb reprocessed the PCR reads with MiXCR, giving one entry per CDR3 protein. The profile shows 500,000 to 600,000 distinct CDR3 sequences, over 25% of them singletons. The sequences come from PBMCs from the stem cell graft donor, collected from the stem cell graft. Receptors were obtained from a human donor who donated a stem cell graft to a child with aplastic anemia.

This clonotype appeared a few times. V and J are TRBV27 and TRBJ1-6; 8 positions agree with TRBD1. This CDR3 is built from 16 residues. Germline V gene lookup returns CDR1 MNHEY and CDR2 SMNVEV (reference sequence). Trimming at V came to 6 bases and at J to 7 bases, leaving 11 bases not matched to a gene. CDR3 residues: CASSPGRQGWNSPLHF. The CDR3 coding sequence is TGTGCCAGCAGCCCAGGACGACAGGGGTGGAATTCACCCCTCCACTTT.

The chain links TRBV28 to TRBJ2-5; D is perhaps TRBD1 or TRBD2 (6 bases each). Deletions cut 10 bases from V and 2 bases from J, with 17 bases between. The germline CDR1 and CDR2 sequences are MDHEN and SYDVKM. This CDR3 contains 14 residues. The CDR3 region is CATRFRGLQETQYF. The CDR3 coding sequence is TGTGCCACCCGTTTCCGGGGGCTTCAAGAGACCCAGTACTTC.

The rearrangement joins TRBV24-1 to TRBJ2-6, with TRBD1 matching over 7 bases. The CDR3 extends over 17 amino acids. Germline trimming cut 9 bases from V and 0 bases from J; bases unmatched to any gene: 10. The germline V gene encodes CDR1 KGHDR and CDR2 SFDVKD. The CDR3 protein is CATGKGTAPSGANVLTF. In DNA, the CDR3 is TGTGCCACCGGGAAGGGGACAGCACCCTCTGGGGCCAACGTCCTGACTTTC.

This clonotype has more than one count but fewer than ten. The genes are TRBV27 and TRBJ1-6; 10 nucleotides line up with TRBD1. Germline V lookup: CDR1 MNHEY, CDR2 SMNVEV (reference sequence). The V and J ends lost 6 bases and 8 bases, in that order; junction bases with no gene match: 4. The CDR3 is 14 amino acids. DNA for the CDR3: TGTGCCAGCAGGCGGACAGGGGGGGATTCACCCCTCCACTTT. Encoded protein: CASRRTGGDSPLHF.

This chain links TRBV20-1 with TRBJ2-5; 9 bases agree with TRBD1. CDR3 length: 15 amino acids. Trimming removed 1 base from V and 4 bases from J; junction bases left unmatched: 7. Looked up from germline, CDR1 is DFQATT and CDR2 is SNEGSKA (reference sequence). CDR3 bases: TGCAGTGCTAGAGGAACAGGGGGCATGGTAGAGACCCAGTACTTC. Translating it yields CSARGTGGMVETQYF.

As for this clonotype: The junction shows a germline mismatch at one end, possibly a read error. The V and J genes are TRBV29-1 and TRBJ1-1, with TRBD1 matching 7 bases. Germline V gene lookup returns CDR1 SQVTM and CDR2 ANQGSEA. This CDR3 is 14 amino acids long. The CDR3: CSVEADRVNTQAFF. The DNA of the CDR3 is TGCAGCGTTGAAGCCGACAGGGTGAACACTCAAGCTTTCTTT.

This clonotype turned up a few times. DNA of the CDR3: TGCAGCGTTGGGGGCGCAGGGTGGTTGAAAGAGCAGTACTTC. As protein: CSVGGAGWLKEQYF. This rearrangement joins TRBV29-1 to TRBJ2-7; the D gene is possibly TRBD1 (5 bases). The germline V gene encodes CDR1 SQVTM and CDR2 ANQGSEA. CDR3 size: 14 residues. The V and J ends lost 4 bases and 7 bases respectively, with 20 bases between them.